The clone carrying this T cell receptor (beta chain) showed up just a few times. The CDR3 is 18 amino acids. The V end lost 3 bases, the J end lost 0 bases, and 15 bases lay between the germline ends. Per germline, CDR1 LNHNV and CDR2 YYDKDF (reference sequence). In the authors' workflow: Amplification of reference gene primers was used by the study to estimate nucleated cell counts. Profiled with immunoSEQ multiplex PCR; TCRdb holds only in-frame clones, not every one. The DNA was the basis for D and trimming; V, J and clone size are from that table. The table shows hundreds of thousands of clones, with more than 65% occurring only once. The data derive from a study of blood T cell repertoires in COVID-19. Study-wide background: Acute and convalescent COVID-19 samples came from the United States, Italy and Spain. T cells, B-cell-depleted T cells, or PBMCs provided the cDNA or gDNA that served as material.

Source material: peripheral blood. This TCR was recovered from a woman of 80 years or more with acute or convalescent COVID-19. This sequence joins TRBV15 and TRBJ2-6; D unresolved. The CDR3 sequence is CATSSIRDILSGANVLTF. CDR3 bases: TGTGCCACCAGCAGCATAAGAGATATACTCTCTGGGGCCAACGTCCTGACTTTC.